Listed below are T cell receptor beta chains from one sample, sequenced in a study of response to subunit inactivated influenza vaccine. TCRdb reprocessed the RT-PCR reads with MiXCR, giving one entry per CDR3 protein. The repertoire has about 530,000 distinct CDR3 sequences, approximately 12% of them found once; the top ten carry around 13%. The sample was PBMCs from blood, taken roughly 6 weeks after vaccination. These receptors were collected from a man in his forties or fifties who received an inactivated influenza vaccine. Both conserved end residues are part of each CDR3. Some rows have no size entry. The others give once, few or many, or a class for an expanded clone.

clone_size	v_call	j_call	cdr3_aa
.	TRBV7-2	TRBJ1-1	CASSSIYGTEAFF
many	TRBV5-1	TRBJ2-3	CASSFSGTTDTQYF
.	TRBV12-3/TRBV12-4	TRBJ1-4	CASRRGVNEKLFF
few	TRBV20-1	TRBJ2-1	CSDSGRANEQFF
.	TRBV7-2	TRBJ2-6	CASSLGQAASGANVLTF
.	TRBV5-1	TRBJ2-5	CASGLSGRAGETQYF
.	TRBV28	TRBJ1-4	CASSFPLRRAEKLFF
.	TRBV29-1	TRBJ2-5	CSVEDLQWTDQETQYF
few	TRBV5-5	TRBJ2-1	CASSPSGSGSHNEQFF
few	TRBV5-1	TRBJ2-2	CASSLLQANTGELFF
few	TRBV18	TRBJ2-5	CASSPLVETQYF
few	TRBV20-1	TRBJ2-3	CSAVSGDSSTDTQYF
few	TRBV10-3	TRBJ2-3	CAISTYKEGRWTDTQYF
many	TRBV7-2	TRBJ2-3	CASSPSGTEATQYF
few	TRBV15	TRBJ2-1	CATSSGTSGNDEQFF
few	TRBV6-2/TRBV6-3	TRBJ1-1	CASSYAYDKAFF
few	TRBV15	TRBJ2-1	CATSRGGRLAGGTYNEQFF
.	TRBV9	TRBJ2-1	CASSSAGGGYNEQFF
.	TRBV7-3	TRBJ2-7	CASSRKPREEQYF
few	TRBV4-2	TRBJ1-6	CASSQTRHNSPLHF
few	TRBV6-2/TRBV6-3	TRBJ2-1	CASSNRDRGLRPHNEQFF
.	TRBV6-5	TRBJ2-1	CASSYRGLTYNEQFF
.	TRBV7-6	TRBJ2-7	CASSSVAGGYYEQYF